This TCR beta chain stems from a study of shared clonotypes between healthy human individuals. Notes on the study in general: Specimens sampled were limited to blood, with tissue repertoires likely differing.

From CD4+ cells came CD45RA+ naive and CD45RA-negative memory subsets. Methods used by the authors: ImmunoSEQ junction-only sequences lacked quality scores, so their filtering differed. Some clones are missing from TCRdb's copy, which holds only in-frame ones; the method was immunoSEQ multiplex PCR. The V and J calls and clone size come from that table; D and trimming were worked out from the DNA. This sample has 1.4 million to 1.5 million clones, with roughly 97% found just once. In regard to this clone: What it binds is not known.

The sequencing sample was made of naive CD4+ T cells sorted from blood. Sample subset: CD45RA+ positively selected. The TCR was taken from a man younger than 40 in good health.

The CDR3 loop is CASSIGGSGMKGGGLHF. DNA of the CDR3: TGTGCCAGCTCTATCGGTGGGTCAGGGATGAAAGGGGGAGGCCTGCATTTT. This chain joins TRBV28 and TRBJ1-5, with D perhaps TRBD1 (6 bases). In germline, CDR1 is MDHEN, CDR2 SYDVKM. This CDR3 spans 17 amino acids. V gave up 8 bases and J gave up 15 bases, with 35 bases separating them.